This TCR beta chain comes out of a study of T cells in tumors after PD-1 blockade. Study-level background: Each patient got pembrolizumab 200 mg every 3 weeks or cemiplimab 350 mg every 2 weeks. Some patients also took daily vismodegib 150 mg during anti-PD-1 treatment.

On this clone itself: The antigen remains undetermined.

Sequencing was performed with immunoSEQ multiplex PCR; in TCRdb, only in-frame clones are kept and a portion is missing. Of approximately 63,000 clones detected, 74% appear once; the ten largest clones hold about 4.8%. Findings and limits, study-wide: Blood contained about two fifths of the tumor's TCR clonotypes.

The material was PBMCs, obtained after anti-PD-1 treatment. The TCR comes from a human donor with basal cell carcinoma.

DNA for the CDR3: TGTGCCAGCAACCCAATCACAGGGGATCAGCCCCAGCATTTT. This gives the protein CASNPITGDQPQHF. The V and J genes are TRBV2 and TRBJ1-5, with 7 bases that match TRBD1. CDR1 and CDR2 from the germline V gene are SNHLY and FYNNEI. The length of the CDR3 is 14 residues. V dropped 7 bases and J dropped 5; count of bases not matched to a gene: 8. The full variable domain, its missing parts supplied by reference TRBV2 and TRBJ1-5, is EPEVTQTPSHQVTQMGQEVILRCVPISNHLYFYWYRQILGQKVEFLVSFYNNEISEKSEIFDDQFSVERPDGSNFTLKIRSTKLEDSAMYFCASNPITGDQPQHFGDGTRLSIL.